These T cell receptor beta chains were read from a single sample in a study of cytomegalovirus exposure and HLA in healthy donors. Sequenced by immunoSEQ multiplex PCR; TCRdb stores in-frame clones only, minus some. The data hold 150,000 to 200,000 clones, with more than 60% observed a single time. Sequencing was performed on PBMCs. The source is a woman between 50 and 59 years old in good health and CMV-seropositive. Both conserved end residues are part of each CDR3. A D gene is named only where the DNA matches it firmly. The listing skips clone size in some rows; elsewhere it reads once, few, many or a size class.

d_call j_call v_call clone_size cdr3_nt cdr3_aa
TRBD1 TRBJ1-5 TRBV7-7 once TGTGCTAGCAGCTTAGGGGGCCTTGGTGAACGCAATCAGCCCCAGCATTTT CASSLGGLGERNQPQHF
NA TRBJ1-2 TRBV28 NA TGTGCCAGCAGCACCCCTGGAGGGAACTATGGCTACACCTTC CASSTPGGNYGYTF
TRBD1 TRBJ2-5 TRBV5-6 NA TGTGCCAGCAGCCGGGACAGGGGGGTTAGGGAGACCCAGTACTTC CASSRDRGVRETQYF
NA TRBJ1-1 TRBV6-5 NA TGTGCCAGCAGAGAGGGAGGGGAAGCTTTCTTT CASREGGEAFF
NA TRBJ2-5 TRBV18 NA TGTGCCAGCTCACCATCGGGGAGGCAAGAGACCCAGTACTTC CASSPSGRQETQYF
TRBD1 TRBJ1-2 TRBV19 NA TGTGCCAGTAGTGCCCAGGGGGCGAGAGTCTACTATGGCTACACCTTC CASSAQGARVYYGYTF
TRBD2 TRBJ2-3 TRBV4-1 NA TGCGCCAGCAGCGCTAGCGGGAGATCAGATACGCAGTATTTT CASSASGRSDTQYF
NA TRBJ2-1 TRBV7-2 NA TGTGCCAGCAGCTTTAGGCTAGCAATGGACAATGAGCAGTTCTTC CASSFRLAMDNEQFF
TRBD1 TRBJ2-1 TRBV5-4 once TGTGCCAGCAGCTTGGGACAGGGGTGGAATGAGCAGTTCTTC CASSLGQGWNEQFF
NA TRBJ1-4 TRBV2 once TGTGCCAGCAAAGCGGCCGCGATTGAAAAACTGTTTTTT CASKAAAIEKLFF
NA TRBJ2-3 TRBV11-3 NA TGTGCCAGCAGCTTAGATCCCGCCAGACTCACAGATACGCAGTATTTT CASSLDPARLTDTQYF
TRBD1 TRBJ1-5 TRBV7-2 NA TGTGCCAGCAGCCGCCGGACAGGGGGCGAGGGGAGCAATCAGCCCCAGCATTTT CASSRRTGGEGSNQPQHF
NA TRBJ2-1 TRBV9 NA TGTGCCAGCAGCATCGCGGCCCAGCGGGCCTACAATGAGCAGTTCTTC CASSIAAQRAYNEQFF
NA TRBJ1-6 TRBV5-1 NA TGCGCCAGCAGCTTAGAGCAGGCCGGTCATTGGAATTCACCCCTCCACTTT CASSLEQAGHWNSPLHF
NA TRBJ2-2 TRBV5-4 NA TGTGCCAGCAGCCCGGACATGCTCCCCGGGGAGCTGTTTTTT CASSPDMLPGELFF
TRBD1 TRBJ1-3 TRBV5-1 NA TGCGCCAGCAGCCCGGGACAGGAGGCGCACACCATATATTTT CASSPGQEAHTIYF
NA TRBJ2-3 TRBV30 once TGTGCCTGGAGTGCTAAATCGAGCTCAATCTCAGATACGCAGTATTTT CAWSAKSSSISDTQYF
NA TRBJ1-3 TRBV7-9 NA TGTGCCAGCAGCCCCCTCGAGAACACCATATATTTT CASSPLENTIYF
NA TRBJ1-1 TRBV19 few TGTGCCACCGCAGGGAATCTAGTCACTGAAGCTTTCTTT CATAGNLVTEAFF
NA TRBJ2-1 TRBV29-1 NA TGCAGCGGCCGGGAGAGCTCCTACAATGAGCAGTTCTTC CSGRESSYNEQFF
NA TRBJ1-1 TRBV18 NA TGTGCCAGCTCACCGACCCGGGAGGGTGAAGCTTTCTTT CASSPTREGEAFF
TRBD1 TRBJ1-2 TRBV11-2 NA TGTGCCAGCAGGTCGACAGGGAACTATGGCTACACCTTC CASRSTGNYGYTF
TRBD1 TRBJ1-1 TRBV7-9 few TGTGCCAGCAGCTTAGGACAGGGGAACACTGAAGCTTTCTTT CASSLGQGNTEAFF
NA TRBJ2-2 TRBV19 NA TGTGCCAGCCGGTTGGACAGAAACACCGGGGAGCTGTTTTTT CASRLDRNTGELFF
NA TRBJ1-1 TRBV19 NA TGTGCCAGTAGGTGGATGGGAGGACTGAACACTGAAGCTTTCTTT CASRWMGGLNTEAFF
TRBD1 TRBJ1-1 TRBV30 NA TGTGCCTGGGACAGGGGGCGGAACACTGAAGCTTTCTTT CAWDRGRNTEAFF
TRBD1 TRBJ1-2 TRBV27 NA TGTGCCAGCAGATCGACAGGGGGCGTCTATGGCTACACCTTC CASRSTGGVYGYTF
TRBD1 TRBJ2-3 TRBV19 few TGTGCCAGTAGTCCCGGACAGGAAGTGGTAAAAGATACGCAGTATTTT CASSPGQEVVKDTQYF
NA TRBJ2-5 TRBV2 once TGTGCCAGCAGGGGCGGGGGCTTGGAGACCCAGTACTTC CASRGGGLETQYF
TRBD1 TRBJ1-1 TRBV19 NA TGTGCCAGTAGTCCGCCGGGACAGGGGAACACTGAAGCTTTCTTT CASSPPGQGNTEAFF
NA TRBJ2-3 TRBV7-3 NA TGTGCCAGCAGCAAAGACAGCAACTCAGATACGCAGTATTTT CASSKDSNSDTQYF
TRBD1 TRBJ2-3 TRBV5-1 NA TGCGCCAGCAGCTTGGGGGACAGCTACCCCACAGATACGCAGTATTTT CASSLGDSYPTDTQYF
NA TRBJ2-7 TRBV10-3 few TGTGCCAGCAGTTACGGGTACGAGCAGTACTTC CASSYGYEQYF
TRBD1 TRBJ1-4 TRBV5-1 NA TGCGCCAGCAGCCAGACAGGGAGTAGCGAAAAACTGTTTTTT CASSQTGSSEKLFF
NA TRBJ1-1 TRBV6-5 once TGTGCCAGCAGTTTACGGCGGGAGAACACTGAAGCTTTCTTT CASSLRRENTEAFF
NA TRBJ1-1 TRBV29-1 NA TGCAGCGTTGAGGTGACAGAGAACACTGAAGCTTTCTTT CSVEVTENTEAFF
NA TRBJ2-5 TRBV6-5 NA TGTGCCAGCAGTCGGGACTACCAAGAGACCCAGTACTTC CASSRDYQETQYF
TRBD2 TRBJ2-2 TRBV5-5 NA TGTGCCAGCAGCTTGTACGGCGGGAGATCTACCGGGGAGCTGTTTTTT CASSLYGGRSTGELFF
TRBD2 TRBJ2-7 TRBV13 once TGTGCCAGCAGCTTAGCCGGGGGGGGCTGGGGGGATTTCTCCTACGAGCAGTACTTC CASSLAGGGWGDFSYEQYF
NA TRBJ2-5 TRBV19 once TGTGCCAGTAAGGGCCTTGGGACACCTATGGAAGAGACCCAGTACTTC CASKGLGTPMEETQYF
TRBD1 TRBJ1-6 TRBV2 NA TGTGCCAGCAGCCCCGACAGGGTGGATAATTCACCCCTCCACTTT CASSPDRVDNSPLHF
NA TRBJ1-1 TRBV9 NA TGTGCCAGCAGCCCACCGGGATACGGCACTGAAGCTTTCTTT CASSPPGYGTEAFF
TRBD2 TRBJ2-3 TRBV29-1 NA TGCAGCGTTGAATATCAGGGACTAGCGGGGGGACTCACAGATACGCAGTATTTT CSVEYQGLAGGLTDTQYF
NA TRBJ2-1 TRBV7-2 once TGTGCCAGCAGCTTAGTAGGTAGCGTCTCCTACAATGAGCAGTTCTTC CASSLVGSVSYNEQFF
TRBD1 TRBJ1-1 TRBV4-1 NA TGCGCCAGCAGCCAAGTTGGGGACAGGGTGGGGGGAGAAAGCACTGAAGCTTTCTTT CASSQVGDRVGGESTEAFF
NA TRBJ1-5 TRBV5-1 few TGCGCCAGCAGCTTGACAGGATTGAGCAATCAGCCCCAGCATTTT CASSLTGLSNQPQHF
NA TRBJ1-3 TRBV9 once TGTGCCAGCAGCGTAACTAACTCTGGAAACACCATATATTTT CASSVTNSGNTIYF
NA TRBJ1-1 TRBV2 NA TGTGCCAGCACTATTCTTGGGAACACTGAAGCTTTCTTT CASTILGNTEAFF
TRBD1 TRBJ1-1 TRBV28 NA TGTGCCAGCAGTTGGACAGGGGTTCCCACTGAAGCTTTCTTT CASSWTGVPTEAFF
TRBD1 TRBJ1-5 TRBV15 NA TGTGCCACCAGCAGGTCCCCCCTTCGGACAGGGCGGGCTAATCAGCCCCAGCATTTT CATSRSPLRTGRANQPQHF
NA TRBJ1-1 TRBV25-1 few TGTGCCAGCAGTGGGGCAACAGGGGAAGCTTTCTTT CASSGATGEAFF
NA TRBJ2-1 TRBV29-1 NA TGCAGGGCCGGAGGGGACTACAATGAGCAGTTCTTC CRAGGDYNEQFF
NA TRBJ1-2 TRBV11-2 NA TGTGCCAGCAGCTATGCCAGGCACAGCTATGGCTACACCTTC CASSYARHSYGYTF
NA TRBJ1-4 TRBV7-2 once TGTGCCAGCAGCTCTCCACTGGGGGGATTTAATGAAAAACTGTTTTTT CASSSPLGGFNEKLFF
NA TRBJ2-7 TRBV25-1 NA TGTGCCAGCCGGAGGGATTCCTACGAGCAGTACTTC CASRRDSYEQYF
NA TRBJ1-5 TRBV7-2 once TGTGCCAGCAGCTCAGCCCACCAGACAGACCCTCTGCATTTT CASSSAHQTDPLHF